A single sample is the source of the 15 T cell receptor beta chains below, sequenced in a study of patients and donors after allogeneic stem cell transplantation. One entry per CDR3 protein results from TCRdb running MiXCR on the RT-PCR reads. The sample includes 200,000 to 250,000 distinct CDR3 sequences, over 12% of them seen just once. Sample: blood, either unsorted or a sorted T cell fraction (not recorded which). Receptors originate from a human donor who was either an allogeneic HSCT recipient or a stem cell or donor lymphocyte infusion donor (not recorded which). It is not recorded whose cells these are; they may come from a transplant donor.

This clonotype was seen more than once but under ten times. This chain joins TRBV19 and TRBJ2-7, with TRBD1 matching over 8 bases. This CDR3 comprises 12 residues. V dropped 4 bases and J dropped 5; count of bases not matched to a gene: 1. Germline-derived CDR1 and CDR2 are LNHDA and SQIVND (reference sequence). The CDR3 protein is CASSRQGNEQYF. CDR3 nucleotides: TGTGCCAGTAGTAGACAGGGGAACGAGCAGTACTTC.

This rearrangement joins TRBV7-2 to TRBJ1-6, with 7 bases matching TRBD1. The V gene's germline CDR1 is SGHTA and CDR2 FQGNSA. Trimming took 5 bases from V and 5 from J; bases not matched to a gene: 9. CDR3 length: 16 amino acids. The CDR3 DNA follows: TGTGCCAGCAGCAAAATAGGGACAGCGGATAATTCACCCCTCCACTTT. Translating it yields CASSKIGTADNSPLHF.

This clonotype was detected ten times or more. In DNA form, the CDR3 reads TGCAGCGTTGAAATATACGCAGGTTACGAGCAGTACTTC. This encodes CSVEIYAGYEQYF. V and J are TRBV29-1 and TRBJ2-7, with unresolved D. The CDR3 length is 13 residues. Germline V gene sequence: CDR1 SQVTM, CDR2 ANQGSEA. V was shortened by 2 bases and J by 4 bases, with 12 bases between the two germline ends.

The chain uses TRBV20-1 and TRBJ1-2; TRBD1 aligns across 9 bases. J gave up 10 bases and V 6 bases, and 9 bases lay outside the gene matches. The CDR3 runs to 12 residues. Germline-derived CDR1 and CDR2 are DFQATT and SNEGSKA (reference sequence). The CDR3 loop is CSATKNRGPYTF. The CDR3 nucleotides are TGCAGTGCAACAAAAAACAGGGGGCCCTACACCTTC.

The rearrangement uses TRBV5-4 and TRBJ1-1, with D possibly matching TRBD1 (5 bases). The CDR3 runs to 13 residues. Germline CDR1 and CDR2: SGHNT and YYREEE (reference sequence). V lost 4 bases and J lost 7, with 14 bases in between. The CDR3 nucleotides read TGTGCCAGCAGCGTGGGCAGGGCGATTGAAGCTTTCTTT. Its translation is CASSVGRAIEAFF.

Ten or more counts support this clonotype. The rearrangement joins TRBV6-1 to TRBJ2-7; no clear D gene. V gave up 6 bases and J gave up 4 bases, with 19 bases separating them. Germline-derived CDR1 and CDR2 are MNHNS and SASEGT. This CDR3 contains 15 residues. DNA of the CDR3: TGTGCCAGCAGCGAGGACCGAGAAGGAGAATACGAGCAGTACTTC. Amino acids: CASSEDREGEYEQYF.

This chain joins TRBV11-3 and TRBJ2-5; either TRBD1 or TRBD2 may supply D (6 bases each). Germline CDR1 is SGHNT and CDR2 is YENEEA. The CDR3 spans 14 residues. With 5 bases removed from V and 5 bases from J, the gap between germline ends came to 15 bases. CDR3 region: CASSPLAGGETQYF. CDR3 nucleotide sequence: TGTGCCAGCAGCCCCCTCGCCGGGGGCGAGACCCAGTACTTC.

This chain uses TRBV9 with TRBJ1-4, with 9 bases aligning to TRBD1. The CDR3 loop spans 17 amino acids. Per germline, CDR1 SGDLS and CDR2 YYNGEE. V trimming: 3 bases; J trimming: 0 bases; junction bases outside the gene matches: 6. CDR3 loop: CASSGWTGEPTNEKLFF. The DNA of the CDR3 is TGTGCCAGCAGCGGATGGACAGGGGAGCCAACTAATGAAAAACTGTTTTTT.

This clonotype was observed at least ten times. The J gene is TRBJ1-4, the V gene TRBV4-2; a possible D gene is TRBD1 (5 bases). Germline CDR1 LGHNA, CDR2 YNFKEQ. The CDR3 length is 13 residues. The ends were cut back, 0 bases at V and 7 bases at J, with 6 bases in the middle. The chain's CDR3 is CASSQDDSEKLFF. Here the CDR3 DNA reads TGTGCCAGCAGCCAAGACGACAGTGAAAAACTGTTTTTT.

This clonotype came up a few times. J is TRBJ2-2 and V is TRBV4-3; 10 bases line up with TRBD2. Germline loops: CDR1 LGHNA, CDR2 YSLEER. The length of the CDR3 is 18 residues. V gave up 0 bases and J gave up 1 base; unmatched junction bases: 5. DNA of the CDR3: TGCGCCAGCAGCCAAGATCCGCTAGCGGGGGTGAACACCGGGGAGCTGTTTTTT. The encoded protein is CASSQDPLAGVNTGELFF.

The table lists this clonotype with a few counts. The chain combines TRBV27 with TRBJ2-3, with D perhaps given as TRBD1 or TRBD2 (5 bases each). The germline V gene has CDR1 MNHEY and CDR2 SMNVEV (reference sequence). The CDR3 consists of 15 residues. V lost 6 bases and J 1 base, leaving 14 bases between the germline ends. CDR3 in DNA: TGTGCCAGCAGGGGGGTGGGCAGCCGCACAGATACGCAGTATTTT. Amino acid sequence: CASRGVGSRTDTQYF.

This clonotype was counted ten times or more. CDR3 nucleotides: TGCGCCAGCAGCTTGCAGAATGAGCAGTTCTTC. Encoded protein: CASSLQNEQFF. The chain recombines TRBV5-1 with TRBJ2-1; D gene uncertain. Deletions cut 1 base from V and 7 bases from J, with 3 bases between. Germline loops: CDR1 SGHRS, CDR2 YFSETQ. CDR3 length: 11 residues.

V gene TRBV11-2 combines with J gene TRBJ1-1; maybe TRBD1 (5 bases). CDR3 size: 16 residues. Trimming stripped 1 base from V and 0 bases from J, with 12 bases between. The germline V gene has CDR1 SGHAT and CDR2 FQNNGV. The chain's CDR3 is CASSLGGGTMNTEAFF. The CDR3 DNA reads TGTGCCAGCAGCTTAGGGGGAGGGACCATGAACACTGAAGCTTTCTTT.

CDR3 DNA: TGCAGTGCTAGAGTTCCAGGGGCTAGCGGGAGGCCCCAGGCCTACGAGCAGTACTTC. Translating gives CSARVPGASGRPQAYEQYF. The chain couples TRBV20-1 to TRBJ2-7, with TRBD2 identical over 11 bases. Trimming took 1 base from V and 2 from J; bases not matched to a gene: 16. The germline gives CDR1 DFQATT, CDR2 SNEGSKA (reference sequence). CDR3 length: 19 residues.

The gene calls are TRBV12-3 or TRBV12-4 and TRBJ2-7, with TRBD2 as a possible D gene (6 bases). The length of the CDR3 is 13 residues. V was trimmed by 2 bases and J by 4 bases, leaving 9 bases between them. CDR3 DNA: TGTGCCAGCAGTTTACGGGACTGGTACGAGCAGTACTTC. Translation: CASSLRDWYEQYF.